Sequencing of this TCR beta chain was carried out in a study of blood T cell repertoires in COVID-19 (dated by TCRdb to 2020 to 2021). Regarding the study in general: Samples from collaborators originated in the United States, Italy and Spain and spanned both the acute and convalescent phases of COVID-19. Sample metadata almost always included a de-identified subject ID, COVID-19 status, age in years and sex. Where HLA class I and class II types were available, the types were taken from metadata supplied by the sample provider, not from assay-based typing. Subjects who had been exposed to COVID-19, were actively infected with it, or had recovered from it provided the deeply sampled blood TCRbeta repertoires that made up the dataset. Samples came from the ongoing ImmuneRACE study (first 160 participants) plus 1,254 subjects from 6 global collaborators. The material from the prospective study consisted of cDNA or gDNA derived from T cells, B-cell-depleted T cells, or PBMCs. The repertoires were released in a freely available public database meant as a resource for research on the immune response to SARS-CoV-2. Points the paper makes about the study in general: How much clinical and demographic metadata was included differed by source and by participant, and the metadata was provided uncurated.

Its CDR3 holds 13 amino acids, cysteine through phenylalanine. Only the CDR3 DNA stays, 39 bases, in frame from base 1. Germline trimming amounts to 4 bases on V and 2 bases on J, with 1 as the count of junction bases outside the gene matches. CDR1 MDHEN and CDR2 SYDVKM are derived from the germline V gene. TCRbeta CDR3 regions were amplified from genomic DNA using the immunoSEQ Assay, a bias-controlled multiplex PCR. In the original analysis: Within the assay, amplification of reference gene primers was used to estimate how many nucleated cells each sample contained. To quantify the absolute abundance of each unique TCRbeta CDR3 rearrangement, sequence reads were collapsed and filtered. For each sample, productive Simpson clonality was calculated by taking the square root of Simpson's diversity index across productive rearrangements. The table was pulled from immuneACCESS by TCRdb, which kept in-frame rearrangements only. Such tables lose some clones; where checked, under half of the loss comes from unresolved V genes, and the rest has no known cause. V, J and clone size are taken as reported in that table, and D and trimming were inferred from the DNA itself. The sample table holds hundreds of thousands of clones, of which roughly 82% were seen once. The top ten constitute more than 2% of the sample.

Points on this clone: Its antigen is still unknown. No base qualities exist here, and no much larger clone lies one base off it.

Participants in the prospective study were aged 18 to 89 years, lived in 20 to 25 United States geographic areas, and enrolled through a virtual design. In the prospective study, cohorts were assigned on the basis of participant-reported clinical history obtained from a screening survey and a study questionnaire. Recovered participants in ImmuneRACE Cohort 3 were defined as having two consecutive negative NP/OP PCR tests, clearance from a healthcare professional, or resolution of symptoms. Mobile phlebotomists in the prospective study collected whole blood, serum and a nasopharyngeal or oropharyngeal swab from every participant. Over a roughly two-month period, participants in the prospective study had the option of providing additional blood draws and questionnaires. Before DNA extraction, prospective study blood samples were shipped either frozen or at room temperature.

Sample: PBMCs or T cells enriched from blood (not recorded which). The clonotype originates from a woman aged 45-65 years who had recovered from COVID-19. The chain was built from TRBV28 and TRBJ1-2; 7 junctional bases match TRBD1. In nucleotide form, the sequence is TGTGCCAGCAGTTGGGGACAGAACTATGGCTACACCTTC. Protein translation: CASSWGQNYGYTF.